The present TCR beta chain was sequenced within a study of T cell responses to AZD1222 COVID-19 vaccine. Study conclusions and caveats: Just five or six AZD1222 recipients were seropositive at baseline.

Clones were sequenced by immunoSEQ multiplex PCR, and TCRdb holds only the in-frame ones, with some missing. The sample shows some 150,000 clones, approximately 91% of them seen only once. On this clone: The antigen is not known.

CDR3 length: 15 amino acids. V lost 8 bases and J 1 base, leaving 17 bases between the germline ends. CDR1 is SGHVS and CDR2 is FQNEAQ in the germline V gene. This specimen was peripheral blood, taken on day 0 of AZD1222 vaccination. The chain combines TRBV7-8 with TRBJ2-5; D tentatively reads TRBD1 or TRBD2 (5 bases each). This sequence originates from an adult in good health. The DNA for the CDR3 is TGTGCCAGCTTTTGGACAACCACTAGCCAAGAGACCCAGTACTTC. Its translation is CASFWTTTSQETQYF.